This T cell receptor beta chain was identified in a study of cytomegalovirus exposure and HLA in healthy donors. Study-level results: Exclusion applied to some V segments, including TRBV6-2 and TRBV6-3, as they were indistinguishable.

As to this clone: Its antigen is not identified.

The trim removed 2 bases at V and 9 bases at J, leaving 3 bases unmatched. This CDR3 comprises 13 residues. Germline assignment: CDR1 SGHTA and CDR2 FQGTGA. This PCR relied on a set of 60 Vbeta primers and 13 Jbeta primers. Measured with immunoSEQ multiplex PCR; TCRdb has only the in-frame clones, and not every one. The sample carries approximately 72,000 clones, around 78% recorded once. This TCR was sampled from a male donor in good health and CMV-seropositive. The chain couples TRBV7-3 to TRBJ2-1; the match to TRBD1 covers 8 bases. Material for sequencing was PBMCs. The CDR3 region has the DNA TGTGCCAGCAGCTTAGCCCAGGGGGCTGAGCAGTTCTTC. Its translation: CASSLAQGAEQFF.